This TCR beta chain emerged from a study of T cells in localized non-small cell lung cancer. Deletions cut 6 bases from V and 0 bases from J, with 5 bases between. This CDR3 comprises 11 residues. The germline V gene encodes CDR1 DFQATT and CDR2 SNEGSKA (reference sequence). The study, taken as a whole, reports: Longer overall survival was linked to higher blood T cell density.

TCRdb keeps only in-frame clones here, not all; method: immunoSEQ multiplex PCR. This table holds tens of thousands of clones, about nine tenths found once. Points on this clone: What it binds is unknown.

Sequencing used peripheral blood, obtained before any cancer treatment. The sequence derives from a woman aged 35 to 69 with stage I lung adenocarcinoma. V usage is TRBV20-1 and J usage is TRBJ1-2; no definite D call. The CDR3 coding sequence is TGCAGTGCGGTCGCTAACTATGGCTACACCTTC. Translation: CSAVANYGYTF.